This T cell receptor beta chain was observed in a study of blood T cell repertoires in COVID-19. Study context: The United States, Italy and Spain provided the acute and convalescent COVID-19 samples. In each case, the material was cDNA or gDNA derived from T cells, B-cell-depleted T cells, or PBMCs.

This CDR3 is built from 16 residues. Trimming removed 1 base from V and 4 bases from J; junction bases left unmatched: 7. Per germline, CDR1 LGHDT and CDR2 YNNKEL (reference sequence). Clinical history reported by participants formed the basis on which cohorts were assigned. In the authors' workflow: Amplification of reference gene primers provided the estimated nucleated cell counts. Sequencing used immunoSEQ multiplex PCR; TCRdb keeps in-frame clones, though not all of them. V and J calls and clone size are given by that table; D and trimming were obtained from the DNA. The sample gives about 400,000 clones, 70% to 90% of which show up once; approximately 2.1% is in the top ten.

This receptor was taken from a woman between 35 and 50 years old with acute COVID-19. Input material: PBMCs or T cells enriched from blood (not recorded which). The chain has TRBV3-1 (or the pseudogene TRBV3-2) and TRBJ2-3; 8 nucleotides agree with TRBD1. The chain's CDR3 is CASSQGTGRRADTQYF. The CDR3 bases are TGTGCCAGCAGCCAAGGGACAGGGCGGCGCGCAGATACGCAGTATTTT.